The TCR beta chain described here comes from a study of OX40 agonist ivuxolimab in advanced cancers. Regarding the complete study: Ivuxolimab was a fully human IgG2 agonistic monoclonal antibody targeting the costimulatory receptor OX40 (CD134). Prior anti-PD-1, anti-PD-L1 or anti-CTLA-4 therapy was permitted, and 40% to 50% of dose-escalation patients had received checkpoint inhibitors. Intravenous ivuxolimab was administered to patients every 2 weeks at six dose levels: 0.01, 0.1, 0.3, 1.5, 3 and 10 mg/kg. The monotherapy dose-escalation portion (N ≈ 56 patients) of the phase I ivuxolimab trial is reported in the paper. Peripheral TCRbeta sequencing aimed to test whether ivuxolimab altered TCR sequence diversity and caused clonal T-cell expansion. Partial responses occurred in three dose-escalation patients, of whom one had hepatocellular carcinoma and two had cutaneous melanoma. Of the roughly 54 dose-escalation patients, hepatocellular carcinoma was present in 19, melanoma in approximately 15, renal cell carcinoma in 9 and head and neck cancer in 9. The dose-escalation cohort was 82.7% male with a mean age of roughly 62 years, ranging from about 20 to 80. Overall study outcomes, separate from this receptor: After ivuxolimab, more expanded clones were found on average in CD8+ T cells than in CD4+ T cells. At doses of 0.1 to 3.0 mg/kg, clonal expansion of both CD4+ and CD8+ blood T cells was observed from baseline to week 6. Low levels of normalized T-cell clonal expansion were also seen in some nonresponding patients. The antigen specificity of the peripheral T cells that underwent clonal expansion was not determined. In partial responders in the 0.1-3.0 mg/kg groups, normalized peripheral clonal expansion was found to be among the lowest, especially among CD8+ T cells.

On this clone: Its antigen is currently not known. Base qualities are not recorded, but no much larger clone differs from it by a single base.

The trial excluded patients who had a history of autoimmune disease or who were on systemic immunosuppression. Peripheral blood for TCR sequencing was collected from all dose cohorts at baseline, on cycle 4 day 1, and on cycle 7 day 1. Samples were obtained from an open-label, multicenter, first-in-human phase I dose-escalation trial of ivuxolimab. The trial enrolled adults with locally advanced or metastatic head and neck squamous cell, hepatocellular, melanoma or renal cell carcinoma. Before TCR sequencing, CD4+ T cells and CD8+ T cells were sorted from peripheral blood as separate populations. CDR1 and CDR2 (GTSNPN, SVGIG) derive from the germline V gene (reference sequence). V is shortened by 4 bases, J by 7 bases, and the region joining them spans 17 bases. Including the terminal cysteine and phenylalanine, the CDR3 comprises 14 residues. The sequence is cut down to CDR3 DNA, 42 bases in frame from base 1.

To sequence the TCRbeta CDR3 region, genomic DNA was isolated from the sorted cells. TCRbeta CDR3 regions were sequenced using the immunoSEQ Assay. Entries here come from immuneACCESS through TCRdb and include only in-frame sequences with V and J called. Some clones fail to appear in such tables; in the studies checked, an unresolved V gene covers under half of the shortfall, and the cause of the remainder is unknown. This sample has 85,000 to 100,000 clones in its table, and around 92% of those were observed once. Of the sample, around 0.25% falls within the top ten clones. The source is an adult with an advanced solid tumor such as melanoma, head and neck, liver or kidney cancer. Sequencing used CD4+ or CD8+ T cells sorted from blood, obtained in a trial of the OX40 agonist ivuxolimab. The V gene is TRBV30 and the J gene is TRBJ1-5; TRBD1 is perhaps the D gene, given 5 matching bases. The nucleotides are TGTGCCTGGAAACTCCGCGGTTGGGGGCAGCCCCAGCATTTT. Its protein product is CAWKLRGWGQPQHF.